Listed here is a single TCR beta chain. The source of the sample is a study of control samples from healthy donors and cancer patients. J was trimmed by 6 bases and V by 0 bases; bases with no gene match: 15. CDR3 length equals 19 residues. CDR1 is SGHNT and CDR2 is YYREEE in the germline V gene (reference sequence). The assay was immunoSEQ multiplex PCR, and TCRdb's table has in-frame clones only and misses some. The table has about 150,000 clones, 85% to 95% seen once. J is TRBJ2-2 and V is TRBV5-4, with 9 positions matching TRBD2. The sample taken for sequencing was blood. The TCR comes from a man in his fifties in good health. The CDR3 reads CASSLATLGSRGRAGELFF. Here the CDR3 DNA reads TGTGCCAGCAGCTTGGCGACATTAGGGAGTCGCGGGAGGGCCGGGGAGCTGTTTTTT.